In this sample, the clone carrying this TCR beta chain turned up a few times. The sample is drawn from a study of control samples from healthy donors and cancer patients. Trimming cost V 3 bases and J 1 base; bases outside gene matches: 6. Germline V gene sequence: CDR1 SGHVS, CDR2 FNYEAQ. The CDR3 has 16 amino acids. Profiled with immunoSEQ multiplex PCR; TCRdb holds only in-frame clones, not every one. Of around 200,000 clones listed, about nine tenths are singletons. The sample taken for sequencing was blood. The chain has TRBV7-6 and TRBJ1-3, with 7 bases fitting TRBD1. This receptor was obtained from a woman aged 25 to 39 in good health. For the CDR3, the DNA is TGTGCCAGCAGCTTGGGGGAGACAGGGTCTGGAAACACCATATATTTT. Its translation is CASSLGETGSGNTIYF.